One and the same sample provided the 16 T cell receptor beta chains below, sequenced in a study of CD8+CD57+ T cells in acquired aplastic anemia. Previously, flow cytometry had revealed CD8+CD57+ cell expansion in the patients chosen for sequencing. Genomic DNA acted as the template from which TCR beta VDJ combination and CDR3 sequence profiling were carried out. TCRdb processed the reads anew with MiXCR; each CDR3 protein has one entry. The sample has 200,000 to 300,000 distinct CDR3 sequences; 82% are singletons. The sample taken for sequencing was sorted CD4+, CD8+, or CD8+CD57+ T cells (not recorded which) from PBMCs. Receptors originate from a human donor with aplastic anemia.

For this clonotype: The junction departs from germline at one end; a sequencing error may be responsible. This rearrangement joins TRBV9 to TRBJ2-3, with D tentatively TRBD2 (6 bases). The CDR3 totals 13 residues. Germline-derived CDR1 and CDR2 are SGDLS and YYNGEE. The CDR3 is CASREGPDTQHFF. In nucleotides, the CDR3 is TGTGCCAGCAGGGAGGGACCAGATACGCAGCATTTTTTT. The full variable domain, with the rest looked up from reference TRBV9 and TRBJ2-3, is DSGVTQTPKHLITATGQRVTLRCSPRSGDLSVYWYQQSLDQGLQFLIQYYNGEERAKGNILERFSAQQFPDLHSELNLSSLELGDSALYFCASREGPDTQHFFGPGTRLTVL.

The chain uses TRBV20-1 and TRBJ2-2; TRBD1 agrees at 10 bases. V dropped 2 bases and J dropped 2; count of bases not matched to a gene: 5. Germline values: CDR1 DFQATT, CDR2 SNEGSKA (reference sequence). The CDR3 is 16 amino acids. CDR3 bases: TGCAGTGCTAGACCGACAGGGGGCCGAAACACCGGGGAGCTGTTTTTT. Translation: CSARPTGGRNTGELFF.

The genes are TRBV11-3 and TRBJ1-1; TRBD1 might be the D (5 bases). V dropped 6 bases and J dropped 1 base, with 9 bases sitting between them. Germline values: CDR1 SGHNT, CDR2 YENEEA. The CDR3 is 13 amino acids. In DNA, the CDR3 is TGTGCCAGCAGAGCCACAGGGAACACTGAAGCTTTCTTT. Translated, it gives CASRATGNTEAFF.

Of note for this clonotype: The junction and the germline gene differ at one end; a read error may be behind it. The rearrangement links TRBV9 to TRBJ2-5; possibly TRBD2 for D (5 bases). The CDR3 has 14 residues. From germline, CDR1 is SGDLS and CDR2 YYNGEE. The CDR3 is CASGGAGNLQSYDF. The CDR3 coding sequence is TGTGCCAGCGGAGGAGCTGGGAACCTTCAGTCCTACGACTTC.

To note about this clonotype: The CDR3 ends on some other residue instead of the conserved phenylalanine or tryptophan, so this is likely a read error. The DNA is omitted, as the CDR3 cannot be located on it reliably, and the CDR3 follows TCRdb's listing. The chain recombines TRBV2 with TRBJ2-7; the table names TRBD1, a call not compared with the DNA. Germline V gives CDR1 SNHLY, CDR2 FYNNEI. The CDR3 spans 15 residues, counting both ends. Here the CDR3 reads CASGDGGPHTHDFYP.

This clonotype was detected once. This chain connects TRBV2 to TRBJ1-2; possible D gene TRBD1, 5 bases. The V gene's germline CDR1 is SNHLY and CDR2 FYNNEI. V dropped 6 bases and J dropped 5 bases, with 22 bases sitting between them. The length of the CDR3 is 16 residues. CDR3 loop: CASRVDRDGLVYGYTF. CDR3 bases: TGTGCCAGCAGAGTGGATCGGGACGGGCTCGTATATGGCTACACCTTC.

The chain is built from TRBV19 and TRBJ1-1; no clear D. Trimming removed 1 base at V and 13 bases at J, with 22 bases between. The CDR3 has 15 residues. Germline-derived CDR1 and CDR2 are LNHDA and SQIVND (reference sequence). The CDR3 protein is CASSIASAAYNEHFF. CDR3 DNA: TGTGCCAGTAGTATAGCTAGCGCAGCCTACAATGAGCATTTCTTT.

The chain is built from TRBV5-1 and TRBJ2-5, with D unclear. Between the trimmed V and J ends, which lost 2 bases and 5 bases, there was a span of 13 bases. This CDR3 is 14 amino acids long. The germline gives CDR1 SGHRS, CDR2 YFSETQ. In DNA form, the CDR3 reads TGCGCCAGCAGCTTTACAACCTCCTACGAGACCCAGTACTTC. Its protein product is CASSFTTSYETQYF.

A note on this clonotype: The junction does not match germline at one end; this may be a read error. J is TRBJ2-7 and V is TRBV7-2; no firm D call. This CDR3 is 13 amino acids long. Germline V CDR1 and CDR2: SGHTA, FQGNSA. CDR3 sequence (DNA): TGCGCCAGCAGCCCCCTTGCAGACCACGCACAGTACTTC. Translation: CASSPLADHAQYF.

This chain links TRBV7-3 with TRBJ2-7; D is undetermined. The CDR3 totals 18 residues. Trimming took off 8 bases at V and 1 base at J, with 27 bases between the two ends. Germline CDR1 and CDR2: SGHTA and FQGTGA. The CDR3 nucleotides read TGTGCCAGCTCATGTCATGCAGACGGCGCAGCCCTTTCCTACGAGCAGTACTTC. Amino acid sequence: CASSCHADGAALSYEQYF.

The rearrangement uses TRBV14 and TRBJ2-7, with TRBD2 as a possible D gene (6 bases). Trimming pared 3 bases from V and 0 bases from J, leaving 12 bases between. Germline CDR1 and CDR2: SGHDN and FVKESK. This CDR3 has 15 residues. The CDR3, as DNA: TGTGCCAGCAGCCAGGAGCGGGTGGGCTCCTACGAGCAGTACTTC. Translation: CASSQERVGSYEQYF.

The chain joins TRBV2 to TRBJ2-3; no firm D call. CDR1 and CDR2 (germline): SNHLY, FYNNEI. V dropped 3 bases and J dropped 2 bases, with 3 bases sitting between them. The CDR3 has 12 amino acids. CDR3 loop: CASSETTDTQYF. In DNA form, the CDR3 reads TGTGCCAGCAGTGAGACCACAGATACGCAGTATTTT.

V usage is TRBV7-8 and J usage is TRBJ2-7, with D perhaps matching TRBD1 (7 bases). V was pared by 3 bases and J by 0 bases, with 21 bases between. Germline V gives CDR1 SGHVS, CDR2 FQNEAQ. The CDR3 contains 18 residues. CDR3 residues: CASSFRPGGTALSYEQYV. The CDR3 DNA sequence: TGTGCCAGCAGCTTTCGGCCAGGCGGGACAGCCCTCTCCTACGAGCAGTACGTC.

Turning to this clonotype: The junction departs from the called germline gene at one end, perhaps through a read error. The chain combines TRBV2 with TRBJ2-1; TRBD1 matches at 7 bases. Germline CDR1 and CDR2: SNHLY and FYNNEI. CDR3 length: 13 amino acids. The CDR3 sequence: CASRQGRMEGLSF. The CDR3 DNA reads TGTGCCAGCAGACAGGGGCGGATGGAAGGTCTGTCCTTC. Supplemented by reference TRBV2 and TRBJ2-1, the full variable domain reads EPEVTQTPSHQVTQMGQEVILRCVPISNHLYFYWYRQILGQKVEFLVSFYNNEISEKSEIFDDQFSVERPDGSNFTLKIRSTKLEDSAMYFCASRQGRMEGLSFGPGTRLTVL.

The chain employs TRBV9 and TRBJ2-3; the match to TRBD2 covers 10 bases. J gave up 6 bases and V 0 bases, and 4 bases lay outside the gene matches. The CDR3 totals 15 residues. Germline V gene sequence: CDR1 SGDLS, CDR2 YYNGEE. CDR3 coding DNA: TGTGCCAGCAGCGTAGAGCGGGGGGGCTTCGATACGCAGTATTTT. Translation: CASSVERGGFDTQYF.

The chain carries TRBV12-3 or TRBV12-4 and TRBJ1-6; D ambiguous. V shed 10 bases and J shed 5 bases, with 9 bases lying between them. The CDR3 is 12 residues long. The CDR3 coding sequence is TGTGCCATCAGCTTGGATAATTCACCCCTCCACTTT. Translation: CAISLDNSPLHF.